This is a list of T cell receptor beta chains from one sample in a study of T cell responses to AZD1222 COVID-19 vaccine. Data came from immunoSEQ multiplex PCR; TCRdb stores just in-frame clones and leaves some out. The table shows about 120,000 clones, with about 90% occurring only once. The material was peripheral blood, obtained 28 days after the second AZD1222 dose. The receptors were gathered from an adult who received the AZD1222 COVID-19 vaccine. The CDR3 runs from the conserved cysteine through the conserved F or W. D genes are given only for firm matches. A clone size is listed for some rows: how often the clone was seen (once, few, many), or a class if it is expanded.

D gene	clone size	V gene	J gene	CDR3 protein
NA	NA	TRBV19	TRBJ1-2	CASSAQGRLNGYTF
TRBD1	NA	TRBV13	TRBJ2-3	CASSLATGGLTDTQYF
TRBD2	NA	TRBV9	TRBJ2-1	CASSPREGSYNEQFF
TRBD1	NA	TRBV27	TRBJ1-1	CASSYSRGPTEAFF
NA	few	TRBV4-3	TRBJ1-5	CASSQESGGRQPQHF
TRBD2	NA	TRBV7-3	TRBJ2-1	CASSSASGGLNEQFF
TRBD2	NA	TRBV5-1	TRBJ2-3	CASSLGPRGGTDTQYF
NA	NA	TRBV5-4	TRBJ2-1	CASSSPQGYEQFF
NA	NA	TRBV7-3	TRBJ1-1	CASSSSPGDVEAFF
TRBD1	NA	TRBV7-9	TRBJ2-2	CASSVGQPNTGELFF
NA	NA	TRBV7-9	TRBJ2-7	CASSITGYEQYF
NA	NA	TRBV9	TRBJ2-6	CASSTRGGMAGANVLTF
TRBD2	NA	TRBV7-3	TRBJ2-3	CASSLGKRGGYTDTQYF
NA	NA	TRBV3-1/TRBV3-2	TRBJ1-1	CASSPGHSKGTEAFF
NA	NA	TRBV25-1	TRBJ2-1	CASSELPGGAYNEQFF
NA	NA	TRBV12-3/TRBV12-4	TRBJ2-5	CASSLGVGAPYF
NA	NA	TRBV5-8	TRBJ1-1	CASSLTGRNTEAFF
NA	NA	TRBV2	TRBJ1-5	CASTPSELQPQHF
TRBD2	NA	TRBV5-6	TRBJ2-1	CASSFSGGALWREQFF
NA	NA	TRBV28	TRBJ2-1	CASSLNGGATAEQFF
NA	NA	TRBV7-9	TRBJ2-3	CASSLAYVSTDTQYF
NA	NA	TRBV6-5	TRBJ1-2	CASRTHPEYGYTF
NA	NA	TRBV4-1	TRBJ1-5	CASSTDPNQPQHF
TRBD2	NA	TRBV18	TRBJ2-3	CASSLTSTSGDTDTQYF
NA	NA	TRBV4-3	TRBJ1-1	CASSPHPTNTEAFF
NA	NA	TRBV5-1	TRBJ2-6	CASSTGLISGANVLTF
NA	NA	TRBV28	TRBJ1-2	CASASPGPLGYGYTF
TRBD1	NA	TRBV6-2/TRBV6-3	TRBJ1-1	CASSYRDRGAAFF